This T cell receptor beta chain was observed in a study of control samples from healthy donors and cancer patients. The assay was immunoSEQ multiplex PCR, and TCRdb's table has in-frame clones only and misses some. The data contain 150,000 to 200,000 clones, over 85% of them singletons. As to this clone: Other DNA sequences in the same sample also yield this CDR3.

Germline CDR1 reads SGHAT; CDR2 reads FQNNGV. The CDR3 totals 13 residues. V was pared by 0 bases and J by 11 bases, with 13 bases between. The chain uses TRBV11-2 and TRBJ1-1, with D possibly TRBD1 on 6 matching bases. Material: blood. The receptor comes from a man aged 25-45 years in good health. The CDR3 sequence is CASSLERGAGAFF. The CDR3 region has the DNA TGTGCCAGCAGCTTAGAGAGGGGGGCCGGGGCTTTCTTT.